These 17 T cell receptor beta chains came from one sample sequenced in a study of blood T cell repertoires in COVID-19. The method was immunoSEQ multiplex PCR; TCRdb's version includes in-frame clones alone and lacks a portion of them. The table lists hundreds of thousands of clones, approximately 90% of them singletons. The specimen was PBMCs or T cells enriched from blood (not recorded which). These receptors came from a woman in her 30s with acute COVID-19.

The chain employs TRBV10-2 and TRBJ1-2, with D unresolved. V gave up 3 bases and J gave up 0 bases, with 5 bases separating them. The germline gives CDR1 WSHSY, CDR2 SAAADI. CDR3 length: 13 residues. CDR3 sequence: CASSELANYGYTF. CDR3 bases: TGCGCCAGCAGTGAATTAGCTAACTATGGCTACACCTTC.

This clone was picked up a small number of times. J is TRBJ1-6 and V is TRBV30; 9 bases match TRBD1. Germline loops: CDR1 GTSNPN, CDR2 SVGIG (reference sequence). This CDR3 is 13 amino acids long. The V and J ends lost 3 bases and 8 bases, in that order; junction bases with no gene match: 2. The CDR3 DNA reads as TGTGCCTGGAGGGACAGGGGTGATTCACCCCTCCACTTT. The encoded protein is CAWRDRGDSPLHF.

The rearrangement links TRBV27 to TRBJ1-6; 8 nucleotides align to TRBD1. Germline lookup yields CDR1 MNHEY and CDR2 SMNVEV (reference sequence). CDR3 length: 15 residues. V lost 5 bases and J lost 7; bases outside the gene matches: 7. The CDR3 DNA reads as TGTGCCAGCAGTCGTCAGGGGGCTAACAATTCACCCCTCCACTTT. As protein: CASSRQGANNSPLHF.

This sequence joins TRBV10-3 and TRBJ2-5, with a tentative D call TRBD1 (5 bases). There are 11 residues in the CDR3. Looked up from germline, CDR1 is ENHRY and CDR2 is SYGVKD. Trimming took 10 bases from V and 5 from J, leaving 11 bases between them. The CDR3 bases are TGTGCCACCCGCCACAGGGAGACCCAGTACTTC. Its translation: CATRHRETQYF.

V gene TRBV28 combines with J gene TRBJ1-2; D is perhaps TRBD1 (6 bases). The CDR3 sequence is 14 residues long. CDR1 is MDHEN and CDR2 is SYDVKM in the germline V gene. Trimming shortened V by 5 bases and J by 4 bases, and 14 bases separated the two germline ends. The CDR3 DNA follows: TGTGCCAGCAGTCCTCCGGGGGGCGGCTATGGCTACACCTTC. This codes for CASSPPGGGYGYTF.

The gene calls are TRBV19 and TRBJ2-3, with D perhaps TRBD1 (5 bases). This CDR3 contains 13 residues. Germline V lookup: CDR1 LNHDA, CDR2 SQIVND (reference sequence). Trimming cost V 6 bases and J 5 bases, with 12 bases left between them. The CDR3 region is CASRRWGGDTQYF. CDR3 nucleotide sequence: TGTGCCAGTAGGAGGTGGGGCGGAGATACGCAGTATTTT.

This clone was seen a few times. V gene TRBV10-1 combines with J gene TRBJ1-1, with D possibly being TRBD1 (6 bases). V lost 2 bases to trimming and J lost 1 base, with 8 bases between them. CDR3 length equals 14 residues. In germline, CDR1 is WNHNN, CDR2 SYGVQD (reference sequence). CDR3 DNA: TGCGCCAGCAGTGAGGACAGGCGGAACACTGAAGCTTTCTTT. Translation: CASSEDRRNTEAFF.

This clone has just one count. V is TRBV4-1 and J is TRBJ2-7, with 11 nucleotides matching TRBD2. Germline CDR1 reads MGHRA; CDR2 reads YSYEKL. Trimming cost V 0 bases and J 7 bases; bases outside gene matches: 14. The CDR3 contains 18 residues. The CDR3 nucleotides are TGCGCCAGCAGCCAAGACAGGGGAGTAGCGGGGGGGCCTTATGAGCAGTACTTC. Amino acids: CASSQDRGVAGGPYEQYF.

This chain connects TRBV19 to TRBJ1-3; D is possibly TRBD1 (5 bases). Per the germline V gene, CDR1 is LNHDA and CDR2 is SQIVND (reference sequence). The CDR3 length is 15 residues. V dropped 6 bases and J dropped 0 bases, with 12 bases sitting between them. Here the CDR3 reads CASSLDRYSGNTIYF. The CDR3 DNA reads TGTGCCAGTAGCCTCGACAGATACTCTGGAAACACCATATATTTT.

This chain uses TRBV21-1 with TRBJ2-3; the table's D call of TRBD2 was not tested on the DNA. TRBV21-1 has pseudogene status. The CDR3 contains 15 residues. The CDR3 protein is CASSKVRTAADTQYF. CDR3 coding DNA: TGTGCCAGCAGCAAAGTTCGAACAGCGGCAGATACGCAGTATTTT.

The chain combines TRBV6-6 with TRBJ2-7; 9 nucleotides align to TRBD1. This CDR3 spans 15 amino acids. V was clipped by 6 bases and J by 2 bases; unmatched bases: 8. CDR1 MNHNY and CDR2 SVGAGI come from the germline V gene (reference sequence). The CDR3 sequence: CASRQPGQGTYEQYF. For the CDR3, the DNA is TGTGCCAGCAGACAACCGGGACAGGGAACCTACGAGCAGTACTTC.

This clone was counted a few times. The chain couples TRBV27 to TRBJ2-1, with D perhaps TRBD2 (6 bases). Germline CDR1 reads MNHEY; CDR2 reads SMNVEV (reference sequence). Trimming removed 5 bases at V and 1 base at J, with 15 bases between. This CDR3 spans 16 amino acids. The CDR3 sequence: CASSPVGSRSYNEQFF. The DNA for the CDR3 is TGTGCCAGCAGTCCCGTCGGGAGTAGGTCCTACAATGAGCAGTTCTTC.

This clone was counted once. The V and J genes are TRBV7-3 and TRBJ2-1; D call uncertain. Germline loops: CDR1 SGHTA, CDR2 FQGTGA. The CDR3 sequence is 14 residues long. The V and J ends lost 5 bases and 6 bases respectively, with 14 bases between them. The CDR3 DNA sequence: TGTGCCAGCAGCCCGGGTCCACCGGGCAATGAGCAGTTCTTC. Its translation: CASSPGPPGNEQFF.

The V gene is TRBV19, the J gene TRBJ2-1; TRBD1 matches at 7 bases. Germline assignment: CDR1 LNHDA and CDR2 SQIVND (reference sequence). This CDR3 has 13 residues. The V gene end was trimmed by 4 bases and the J gene end by 9 bases; junction bases not matched to a gene: 6. As DNA, the CDR3 is TGTGCCAGTAGTAGAACAGGGGTGGGTGAGCAGTTCTTC. Its protein is CASSRTGVGEQFF. Complete variable domain (other parts from reference TRBV19 and TRBJ2-1): DGGITQSPKYLFRKEGQNVTLSCEQNLNHDAMYWYRQDPGQGLRLIYYSQIVNDFQKGDIAEGYSVSREKKESFPLTVTSAQKNPTAFYLCASSRTGVGEQFFGPGTRLTVL.

The chain joins TRBV28 to TRBJ1-4; a weak D match, TRBD1 (6 bases). The CDR3 runs 13 residues. Germline V lookup: CDR1 MDHEN, CDR2 SYDVKM. V lost 5 bases to trimming and J lost 14 bases, with 18 bases between them. The CDR3 DNA sequence: TGTGCCAGCAGTATGCCTAAGACAGGCTCTCTGTTTTTT. Its translation: CASSMPKTGSLFF.

The chain joins TRBV5-1 to TRBJ2-5, with TRBD2 matching 11 bases. Germline CDR1 SGHRS, CDR2 YFSETQ. The trim removed 4 bases at V and 3 bases at J, leaving 8 bases unmatched. This CDR3 is built from 16 residues. The CDR3 nucleotides are TGCGCCAGCAGCCCTGGACTAGCGGGCATGGAAGAGACCCAGTACTTC. Its translation is CASSPGLAGMEETQYF. Variable domain in full (rest from reference TRBV5-1 and TRBJ2-5): KAGVTQTPRYLIKTRGQQVTLSCSPISGHRSVSWYQQTPGQGLQFLFEYFSETQRNKGNFPGRFSGRQFSNSRSEMNVSTLELGDSALYLCASSPGLAGMEETQYFGPGTRLLVL.

The rearrangement joins TRBV24-1 to TRBJ1-5; D is ambiguous. Germline V gene sequence: CDR1 KGHDR, CDR2 SFDVKD. With 0 bases removed from V and 4 bases from J, the gap between germline ends came to 12 bases. This CDR3 is 16 amino acids long. DNA for the CDR3: TGTGCCACCAGTGATTTGAGGGAGGAGGTAAATCAGCCCCAGCATTTT. It encodes CATSDLREEVNQPQHF.